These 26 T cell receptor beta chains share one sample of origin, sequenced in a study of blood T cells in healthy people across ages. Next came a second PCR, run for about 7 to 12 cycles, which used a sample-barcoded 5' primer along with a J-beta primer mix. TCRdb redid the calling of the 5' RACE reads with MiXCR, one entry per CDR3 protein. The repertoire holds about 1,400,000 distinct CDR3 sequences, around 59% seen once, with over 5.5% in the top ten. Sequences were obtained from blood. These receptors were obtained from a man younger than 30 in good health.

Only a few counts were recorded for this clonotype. DNA for the CDR3: TGTGCCAGCAGCCAAGGGGTCAGATTCTACGAGCAGTACTTC. This translates into CASSQGVRFYEQYF. The V call is TRBV3-1, the J call TRBJ2-7; no reliable D call. CDR3 size: 14 residues. Trimming removed 1 base at V and 3 bases at J, with 10 bases between. In germline, CDR1 is LGHDT, CDR2 YNNKEL (reference sequence).

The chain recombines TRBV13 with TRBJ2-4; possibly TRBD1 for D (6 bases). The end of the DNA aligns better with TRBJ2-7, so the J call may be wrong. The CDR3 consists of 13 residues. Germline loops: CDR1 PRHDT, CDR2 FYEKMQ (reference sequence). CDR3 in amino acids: CASSSVGAAEQYF. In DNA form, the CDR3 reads TGTGCCAGCAGCTCAGTGGGGGCAGCCGAGCAGTACTTC.

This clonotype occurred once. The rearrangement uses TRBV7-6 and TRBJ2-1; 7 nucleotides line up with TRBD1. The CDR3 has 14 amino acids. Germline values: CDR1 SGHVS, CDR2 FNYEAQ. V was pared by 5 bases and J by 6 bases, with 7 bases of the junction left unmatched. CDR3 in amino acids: CASSTTGTANEQFF. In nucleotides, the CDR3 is TGTGCCAGCAGCACCACCGGGACAGCCAATGAGCAGTTCTTC.

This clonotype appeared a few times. The CDR3 nucleotides are TGCAGTGCCCTGGACGGAGCGAAATACGAGCAGTACTTC. Encoded protein: CSALDGAKYEQYF. This rearrangement joins TRBV20-1 to TRBJ2-7, with no clear D. Trimming shortened V by 6 bases and J by 4 bases, and 16 bases separated the two germline ends. The CDR3 sequence is 13 residues long. Germline assignment: CDR1 DFQATT and CDR2 SNEGSKA (reference sequence).

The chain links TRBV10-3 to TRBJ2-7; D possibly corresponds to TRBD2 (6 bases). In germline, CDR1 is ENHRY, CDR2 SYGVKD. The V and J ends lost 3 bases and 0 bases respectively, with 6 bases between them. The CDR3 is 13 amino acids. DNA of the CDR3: TGTGCCATCAGTGACGGGAGCTCCTACGAGCAGTACTTC. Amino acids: CAISDGSSYEQYF.

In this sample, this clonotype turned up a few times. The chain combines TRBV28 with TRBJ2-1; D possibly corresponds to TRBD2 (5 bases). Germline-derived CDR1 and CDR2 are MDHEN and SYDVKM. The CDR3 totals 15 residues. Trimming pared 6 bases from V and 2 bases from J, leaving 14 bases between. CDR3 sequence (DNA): TGTGCCAGCAGCCCCCCTGACGGGGCCTACAATGAGCAGTTCTTC. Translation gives CASSPPDGAYNEQFF. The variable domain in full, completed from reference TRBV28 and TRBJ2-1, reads DVKVTQSSRYLVKRTGEKVFLECVQDMDHENMFWYRQDPGLGLRLIYFSYDVKMKEKGDIPEGYSVSREKKERFSLILESASTNQTSMYLCASSPPDGAYNEQFFGPGTRLTVL.

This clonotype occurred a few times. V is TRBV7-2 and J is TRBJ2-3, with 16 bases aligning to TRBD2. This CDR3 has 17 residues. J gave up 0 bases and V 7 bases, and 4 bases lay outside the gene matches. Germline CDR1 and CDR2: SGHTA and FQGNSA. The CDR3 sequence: CASTGTSGGVSTDTQYF. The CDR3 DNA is TGTGCCAGCACCGGGACTAGCGGGGGGGTTAGCACAGATACGCAGTATTTT.

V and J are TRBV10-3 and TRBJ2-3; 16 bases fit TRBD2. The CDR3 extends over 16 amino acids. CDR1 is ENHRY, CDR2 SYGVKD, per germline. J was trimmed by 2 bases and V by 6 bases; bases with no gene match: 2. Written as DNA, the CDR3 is TGTGCCATCAGGGGACTAGCGGGAGGGATCACAGATACGCAGTATTTT. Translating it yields CAIRGLAGGITDTQYF.

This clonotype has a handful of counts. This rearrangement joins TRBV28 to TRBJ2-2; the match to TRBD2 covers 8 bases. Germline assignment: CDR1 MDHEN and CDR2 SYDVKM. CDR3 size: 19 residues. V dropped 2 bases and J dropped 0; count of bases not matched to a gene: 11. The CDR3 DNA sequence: TGTGCCAGCAGTTTAAGAGGAGTAGCGGGGATAGCGAACACCGGGGAGCTGTTTTTT. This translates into CASSLRGVAGIANTGELFF.

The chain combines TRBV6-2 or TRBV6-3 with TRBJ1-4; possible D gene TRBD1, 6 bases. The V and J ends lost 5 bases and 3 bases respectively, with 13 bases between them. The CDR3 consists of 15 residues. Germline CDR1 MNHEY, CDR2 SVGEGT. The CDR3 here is CASSPQGVANEKLFF. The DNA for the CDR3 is TGTGCCAGCAGTCCACAGGGAGTGGCTAATGAAAAACTGTTTTTT.

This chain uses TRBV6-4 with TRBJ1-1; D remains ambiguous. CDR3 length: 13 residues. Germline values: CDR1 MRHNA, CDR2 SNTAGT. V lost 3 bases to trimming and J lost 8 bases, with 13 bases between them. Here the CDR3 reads CASSDRSGREAFF. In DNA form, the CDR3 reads TGTGCCAGCAGTGATAGATCCGGGAGAGAAGCTTTCTTT.

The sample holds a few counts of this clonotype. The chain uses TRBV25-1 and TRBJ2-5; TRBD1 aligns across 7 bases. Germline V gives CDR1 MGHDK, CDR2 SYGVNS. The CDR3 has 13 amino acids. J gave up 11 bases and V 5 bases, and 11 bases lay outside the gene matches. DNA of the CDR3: TGTGCCAGCAGTACGGGACAGCCTCACGGGCAGTACTTC. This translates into CASSTGQPHGQYF.

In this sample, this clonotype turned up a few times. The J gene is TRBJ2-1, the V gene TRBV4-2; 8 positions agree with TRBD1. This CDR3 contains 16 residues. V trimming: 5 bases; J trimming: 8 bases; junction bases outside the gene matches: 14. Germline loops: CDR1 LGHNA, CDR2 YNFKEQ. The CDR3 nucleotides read TGTGCCAGCAGCTACCTTAGGACAGGGAAGTACGATGAGCAGTTCTTC. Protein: CASSYLRTGKYDEQFF.

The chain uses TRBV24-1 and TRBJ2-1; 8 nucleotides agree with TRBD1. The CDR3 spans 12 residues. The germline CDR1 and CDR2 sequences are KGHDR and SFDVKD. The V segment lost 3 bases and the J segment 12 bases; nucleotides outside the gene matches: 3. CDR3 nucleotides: TGTGCCACCAGTGATGGACAGGGAATGCAGTTCTTC. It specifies CATSDGQGMQFF.

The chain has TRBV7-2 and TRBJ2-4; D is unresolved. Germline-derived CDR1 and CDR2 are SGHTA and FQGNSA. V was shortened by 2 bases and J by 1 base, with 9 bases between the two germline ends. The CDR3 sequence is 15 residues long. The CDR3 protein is CASSLISIAKNIQYF. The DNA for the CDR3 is TGTGCCAGCAGCTTAATCTCAATTGCCAAAAACATTCAGTACTTC. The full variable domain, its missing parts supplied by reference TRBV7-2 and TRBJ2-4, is GAGVSQSPSNKVTEKGKDVELRCDPISGHTALYWYRQSLGQGLEFLIYFQGNSAPDKSGLPSDRFSAERTGGSVSTLTIQRTQQEDSAVYLCASSLISIAKNIQYFGAGTRLSVL.

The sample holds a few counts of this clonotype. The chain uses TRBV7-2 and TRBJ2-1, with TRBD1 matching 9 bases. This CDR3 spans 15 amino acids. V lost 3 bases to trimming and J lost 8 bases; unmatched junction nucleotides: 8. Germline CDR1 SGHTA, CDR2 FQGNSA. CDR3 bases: TGTGCCAGCAGCTTCGACAGGGGGTATACATATGAGCAGTTCTTC. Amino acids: CASSFDRGYTYEQFF. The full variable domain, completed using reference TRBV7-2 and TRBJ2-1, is GAGVSQSPSNKVTEKGKDVELRCDPISGHTALYWYRQSLGQGLEFLIYFQGNSAPDKSGLPSDRFSAERTGGSVSTLTIQRTQQEDSAVYLCASSFDRGYTYEQFFGPGTRLTVL.

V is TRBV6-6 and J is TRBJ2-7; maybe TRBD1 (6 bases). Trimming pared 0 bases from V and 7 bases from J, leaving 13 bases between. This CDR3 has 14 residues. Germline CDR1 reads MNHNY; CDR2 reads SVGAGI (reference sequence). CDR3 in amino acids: CASSYSPRGGEQYF. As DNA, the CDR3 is TGTGCCAGCAGTTACTCGCCTAGAGGGGGTGAGCAGTACTTC.

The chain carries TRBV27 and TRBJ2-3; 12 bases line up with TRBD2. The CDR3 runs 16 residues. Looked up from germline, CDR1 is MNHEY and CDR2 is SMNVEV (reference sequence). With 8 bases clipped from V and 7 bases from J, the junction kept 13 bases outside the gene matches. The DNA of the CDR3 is TGTGCCAGCTCTCAATCGACTAGCGGGAGTCGGCATACGCAGTATTTT. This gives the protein CASSQSTSGSRHTQYF.

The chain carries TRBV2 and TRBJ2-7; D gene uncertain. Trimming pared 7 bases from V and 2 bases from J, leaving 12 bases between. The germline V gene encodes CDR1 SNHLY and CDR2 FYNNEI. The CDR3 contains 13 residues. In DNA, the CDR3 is TGTGCCAGCATGACGGTCACCACCTACGAGCAGTACTTC. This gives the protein CASMTVTTYEQYF.

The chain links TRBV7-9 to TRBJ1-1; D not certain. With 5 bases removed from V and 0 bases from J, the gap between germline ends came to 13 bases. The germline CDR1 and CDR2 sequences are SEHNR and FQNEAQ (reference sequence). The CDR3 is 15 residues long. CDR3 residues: CASSQIGLLNTEAFF. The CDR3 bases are TGTGCCAGCAGCCAAATCGGGCTGTTGAACACTGAAGCTTTCTTT.

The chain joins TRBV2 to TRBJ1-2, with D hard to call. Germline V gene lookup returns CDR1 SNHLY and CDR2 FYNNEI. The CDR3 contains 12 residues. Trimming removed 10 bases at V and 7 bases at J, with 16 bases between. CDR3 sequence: CATSYGQSGYTF. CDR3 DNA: TGTGCCACCAGCTACGGGCAGTCTGGCTACACCTTC.

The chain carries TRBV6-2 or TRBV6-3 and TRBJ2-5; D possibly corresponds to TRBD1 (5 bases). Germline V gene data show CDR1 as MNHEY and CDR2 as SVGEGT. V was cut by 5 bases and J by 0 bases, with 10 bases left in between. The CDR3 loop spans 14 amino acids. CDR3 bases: TGTGCCAGCAGTACCACGGACAACCAAGAGACCCAGTACTTC. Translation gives CASSTTDNQETQYF.

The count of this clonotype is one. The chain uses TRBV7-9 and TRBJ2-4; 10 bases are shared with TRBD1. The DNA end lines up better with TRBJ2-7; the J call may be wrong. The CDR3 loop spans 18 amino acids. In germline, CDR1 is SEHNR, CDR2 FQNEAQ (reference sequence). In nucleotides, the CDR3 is TGTGCCAGCAGCTTAGCGCTAATGATCGGGACAGGGGCGGGCGAGCAGTACTTC. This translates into CASSLALMIGTGAGEQYF.

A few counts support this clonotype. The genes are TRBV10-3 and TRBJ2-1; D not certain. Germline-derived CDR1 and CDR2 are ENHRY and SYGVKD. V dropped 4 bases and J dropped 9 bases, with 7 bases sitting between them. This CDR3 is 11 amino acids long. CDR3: CAISVMSEQFF. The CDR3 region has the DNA TGTGCCATCAGTGTTATGAGTGAGCAGTTCTTC.

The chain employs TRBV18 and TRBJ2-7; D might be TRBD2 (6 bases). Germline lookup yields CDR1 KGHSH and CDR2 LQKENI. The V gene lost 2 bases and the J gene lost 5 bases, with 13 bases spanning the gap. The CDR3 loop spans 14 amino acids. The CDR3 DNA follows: TGTGCCAGCTCACCAACGGGCTGGGGGGACGAGCAGTACTTC. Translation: CASSPTGWGDEQYF.

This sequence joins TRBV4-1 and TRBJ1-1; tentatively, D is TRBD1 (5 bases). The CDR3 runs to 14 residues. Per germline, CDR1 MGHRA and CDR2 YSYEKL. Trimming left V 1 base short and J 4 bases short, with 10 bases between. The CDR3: CASSQVVTVTEAFF. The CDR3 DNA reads TGCGCCAGCAGCCAAGTTGTGACAGTCACTGAAGCTTTCTTT.